The present entry profiles one T cell receptor (beta chain) with its context. Its specificity is unknown. The assay ran at deep level. Using immunoSEQ multiplex PCR, the repertoire was profiled, and TCRdb retains in-frame clones only, with some absent. The data hold around 100,000 clones, with roughly 69% observed a single time. This sample was included in a study of shared clonotypes between healthy human individuals. Study-level background: CD4 naive and memory got three plates each, CD8 naive two, CD8 memory one. Findings of the study overall: Represented genetic and exposure-history diversity was restricted by having few donors.

V shed 8 bases, J shed 6 bases, and the junction held 9 bases outside the gene matches. Germline loops: CDR1 SGHAT, CDR2 FQNNGV. This CDR3 is built from 14 residues. The sequencing sample was made of memory CD8+ T cells sorted from blood. Subset in this sample: CD45RO+ cells pooled with CCR7-negative TemRA cells. The rearrangement uses TRBV11-2 and TRBJ2-7, with 11 bases that match TRBD2. The sequence was collected from a man younger than 40 in good health. The CDR3 DNA reads TGTGCCAGCGGTGGGAGGCTAGCGGGAGGCGAGCAGTACTTC. Its protein is CASGGRLAGGEQYF.